These 21 T cell receptor beta chains were sequenced from one sample in a study of control samples from healthy donors and cancer patients. The method was immunoSEQ multiplex PCR; TCRdb's version includes in-frame clones alone and lacks a portion of them. Of about 120,000 clones detected, about 87% appear once; the ten largest clones hold 12%. The specimen sequenced was blood. The source of these receptors is a man aged 25 to 40 in good health.

This chain links TRBV4-2 with TRBJ2-3; TRBD2 agrees at 8 bases. The CDR3 is 17 amino acids. After removal of 0 bases from V and 1 base from J, the junction contained 6 bases not matched to a gene. Germline V CDR1 and CDR2: LGHNA, YNFKEQ. DNA of the CDR3: TGTGCCAGCAGCCAAGATCTGGCTAGCGGGCGCACAGATACGCAGTATTTT. The encoded protein is CASSQDLASGRTDTQYF.

There are a few counts of this clone. V and J are TRBV7-2 and TRBJ2-7; a possible D gene is TRBD2 (7 bases). This CDR3 is 15 amino acids long. The germline CDR1 and CDR2 sequences are SGHTA and FQGNSA. V lost 4 bases, J lost 4 bases, and 17 bases lay in between. DNA of the CDR3: TGTGCCAGCAGCTCTCCAGGGGAGGGTAGGTACGAGCAGTACTTC. Translating gives CASSSPGEGRYEQYF.

This clone was counted once. The chain links TRBV3-1 (or the pseudogene TRBV3-2) to TRBJ2-7; the match to TRBD1 covers 10 bases. Germline CDR1 reads LGHDT; CDR2 reads YNNKEL (reference sequence). CDR3 length equals 14 residues. J was trimmed by 6 bases and V by 4 bases; bases with no gene match: 6. The CDR3 DNA reads TGTGCCAGCAGCCCAAGGACAGGGGGTTCCGAGCAGTACTTC. Translation: CASSPRTGGSEQYF.

The rearrangement links TRBV15 to TRBJ2-2, with TRBD1 matching 7 bases. There are 16 residues in the CDR3. CDR1 and CDR2 from the germline V gene are LNHNV and YYDKDF (reference sequence). V trimming: 5 bases; J trimming: 5 bases; junction bases outside the gene matches: 11. The CDR3 is CATSSRYGRGTGELFF. CDR3 coding DNA: TGTGCCACCAGCTCAAGATACGGCAGGGGGACCGGGGAGCTGTTTTTT.

J is TRBJ1-2 and V is TRBV6-5; tentative D call: TRBD1 (6 bases). The germline V gene has CDR1 MNHEY and CDR2 SVGAGI. CDR3 length: 13 residues. With 4 bases removed from V and 7 bases from J, the gap between germline ends came to 13 bases. The CDR3 coding sequence is TGTGCCAGCAGTTTCGGACAGAATCTTGGCTACACCTTC. It specifies CASSFGQNLGYTF.

The V and J genes are TRBV18 and TRBJ2-3; D call uncertain. V lost 3 bases and J 4 bases, leaving 11 bases between the germline ends. There are 14 residues in the CDR3. Germline V gene sequence: CDR1 KGHSH, CDR2 LQKENI. As DNA, the CDR3 is TGTGCCAGCTCACCGGAGACTTTCGCAGATACGCAGTATTTT. It encodes CASSPETFADTQYF.

The V gene is TRBV7-2, the J gene TRBJ2-7; maybe TRBD1 (6 bases). V lost 3 bases to trimming and J lost 2 bases, with 11 bases between them. The CDR3 covers 14 residues. Germline CDR1 SGHTA, CDR2 FQGNSA. CDR3: CASSFGTQTYEQYF. For the CDR3, the DNA is TGTGCCAGCAGCTTCGGGACACAAACCTACGAGCAGTACTTC.

This clone appeared a single time. This sequence joins TRBV12-3 or TRBV12-4 and TRBJ1-5, with D perhaps TRBD1 (5 bases). V was trimmed by 6 bases and J by 5 bases, leaving 8 bases between them. This CDR3 is built from 12 residues. The CDR3 DNA reads as TGTGCCAGCAGAGTAGGGGATCAGCCCCAGCATTTT. Translating it yields CASRVGDQPQHF.

In this sample, this clone turned up once. The gene calls are TRBV5-8 and TRBJ1-5, with a possible D match to TRBD1 (5 bases). Germline V gene sequence: CDR1 SGHTS, CDR2 YDEGEE. Between the trimmed V and J ends, which lost 0 bases and 4 bases, there was a span of 8 bases. The CDR3 runs 14 residues. Here the CDR3 reads CASSLAGGNQPQHF. DNA for the CDR3: TGTGCCAGCAGCTTGGCTGGGGGTAATCAGCCCCAGCATTTT.

In its sample, this clone was seen a few times. In nucleotides, the CDR3 is TGTGCCAGCAGTGGGCAGGGGTTAGAGACCCAGTACTTC. This gives the protein CASSGQGLETQYF. V is TRBV2 and J is TRBJ2-5; a possible D gene is TRBD1 (6 bases). The CDR3 sequence is 13 residues long. Germline CDR1 is SNHLY and CDR2 is FYNNEI. V shed 4 bases and J shed 4 bases, with 10 bases lying between them.

The chain uses TRBV3-1 (or the pseudogene TRBV3-2) and TRBJ1-3, with D tentatively TRBD1 (6 bases). V was trimmed by 8 bases and J by 4 bases, leaving 15 bases between them. The CDR3 totals 14 residues. Germline assignment: CDR1 LGHDT and CDR2 YNNKEL (reference sequence). The CDR3 sequence is CASSSRGGGNTIYF. CDR3 nucleotide sequence: TGTGCCAGCTCCTCAAGGGGGGGCGGAAACACCATATATTTT.

This rearrangement joins TRBV3-1 (or the pseudogene TRBV3-2) to TRBJ1-5; D uncertain. The V gene's germline CDR1 is LGHDT and CDR2 YNNKEL (reference sequence). This CDR3 has 13 residues. V was pared by 1 base and J by 7 bases, with 8 bases between. The CDR3 bases are TGTGCCAGCAGCCAAGGGGCCGGACAGCCCCAGCATTTT. This sequence encodes CASSQGAGQPQHF.

In its sample, this clone was seen a few times. The chain carries TRBV4-1 and TRBJ1-1; 7 nucleotides align to TRBD1. Germline V gene data show CDR1 as MGHRA and CDR2 as YSYEKL. This CDR3 region has 18 residues. V lost 2 bases and J lost 0; bases outside the gene matches: 12. The CDR3 region has the DNA TGCGCCAGCAGCCAATTATTCCACAGGGGAGGTTTGAACACTGAAGCTTTCTTT. Amino acids: CASSQLFHRGGLNTEAFF.

The chain joins TRBV3-1 (or the pseudogene TRBV3-2) to TRBJ2-7, with 8 nucleotides matching TRBD2. CDR1 is LGHDT and CDR2 is YNNKEL in the germline V gene (reference sequence). The CDR3 is 16 residues long. V lost 1 base, J lost 1 base, and 6 bases stayed unmatched. CDR3 bases: TGTGCCAGCAGCCAAGCCGGGGGGGGTTTATCCTACGAGCAGTACTTC. It specifies CASSQAGGGLSYEQYF.

This chain connects TRBV6-5 to TRBJ2-3; tentative D call: TRBD2 (6 bases). The germline V gene encodes CDR1 MNHEY and CDR2 SVGAGI. CDR3 length: 13 amino acids. The V end lost 0 bases, the J end lost 9 bases, and 10 bases lay between the germline ends. The CDR3 reads CASSYSGGSTQYF. CDR3 DNA: TGTGCCAGCAGTTACTCGGGAGGTTCGACGCAGTATTTT.

The rearrangement uses TRBV29-1 and TRBJ1-2; D ambiguous. The CDR3 length is 10 residues. The V gene lost 4 bases and the J gene lost 7 bases, with 7 bases spanning the gap. CDR1 SQVTM and CDR2 ANQGSEA come from the germline V gene. The CDR3 bases are TGCAGCGTTGGAGGAAGTGGCTACACCTTC. Translation: CSVGGSGYTF.

This clone was seen once. J is TRBJ1-1 and V is TRBV19; no clear D gene. Per germline, CDR1 LNHDA and CDR2 SQIVND (reference sequence). This CDR3 contains 14 residues. V was shortened by 2 bases and J by 0 bases, with 7 bases between the two germline ends. CDR3 in amino acids: CASSIKGLNTEAFF. The CDR3 DNA follows: TGTGCCAGTAGTATAAAGGGATTGAACACTGAAGCTTTCTTT.

This chain joins TRBV28 and TRBJ1-1, with 7 bases identical to TRBD1. This CDR3 is 13 amino acids long. Germline CDR1 and CDR2: MDHEN and SYDVKM. V lost 5 bases to trimming and J lost 4 bases; unmatched junction nucleotides: 4. CDR3 in amino acids: CASSQQGFTEAFF. The CDR3 DNA sequence: TGTGCCAGCAGTCAACAGGGGTTCACTGAAGCTTTCTTT.

This chain uses TRBV11-2 with TRBJ1-1; no clear D. The CDR3 has 13 amino acids. From germline, CDR1 is SGHAT and CDR2 FQNNGV. Trimming left V 2 bases short and J 3 bases short, with 7 bases between. The CDR3 DNA sequence: TGTGCCAGCAGCTTAATGAGGGACACTGAAGCTTTCTTT. Amino acids: CASSLMRDTEAFF.

This clone was seen more than once but under ten times. This rearrangement joins TRBV7-8 to TRBJ2-1, with TRBD1 matching over 8 bases. The CDR3 length is 15 residues. Germline assignment: CDR1 SGHVS and CDR2 FQNEAQ. The J segment lost 7 bases and the V segment lost 4 bases, leaving 9 bases of the junction unmatched. Here the CDR3 reads CASSSSRDRLNEQFF. CDR3 bases: TGTGCCAGCAGCTCTAGTCGGGACAGGTTAAATGAGCAGTTCTTC.

The chain carries TRBV18 and TRBJ2-3, with 11 bases lining up with TRBD2. V lost 6 bases, J lost 6 bases, and 8 bases stayed unmatched. CDR1 is KGHSH, CDR2 LQKENI, per germline. This CDR3 is 15 amino acids long. DNA of the CDR3: TGTGCCAGCTCCCAGACTAGCGGGGTATACGATACGCAGTATTTT. Its translation is CASSQTSGVYDTQYF.